This TCR beta chain appears in the sequencing data of a study of Graves' ophthalmopathy and Graves' hyperthyroidism (dated by TCRdb to 2017 to 2018). A note on the overall study: Peripheral blood samples were taken at the time of initial diagnosis, before any treatment was given. Once sampling was done, hyperthyroidism patients were given methimazole at a starting dose of 30 mg daily, while ophthalmopathy patients were given high-dose intravenous methylprednisolone. A discovery set of about a hundred patients (43 ophthalmopathy, fewer than 60 stable hyperthyroidism) was enrolled to explore V-J signatures distinguishing ophthalmopathy from hyperthyroidism. The study used signatures of the TCR beta repertoire to tell Graves' ophthalmopathy apart from Graves' hyperthyroidism and to predict which patients would progress to ophthalmopathy. For training and testing, the approximately 97 patients in the discovery cohort were randomly divided in a 7:3 ratio. In total, 135 blood samples were TCR-sequenced: fewer than 50 ophthalmopathy, some 80 hyperthyroidism and roughly 17 hyperthyroidism-to-ophthalmopathy patients. An independent validation cohort was composed of 18 to 20 hyperthyroidism patients and around 16 patients who later progressed from hyperthyroidism to ophthalmopathy. In roughly 6 hyperthyroidism patients, the T-cell repertoires found in thyroid tissue were compared with those found in blood.

Study-wide findings and limitations: Most expanded thyroid clonotypes with a frequency above 0.001 also appeared in blood, which suggests that blood repertoires may reflect the immune response in the thyroid. In validation, the model predicted ophthalmopathy progression with about 64% sensitivity and less than 80% specificity; fewer than 15 predicted patients were CT-confirmed with GO in a median of 6.5 months. Ophthalmopathy was separated from stable hyperthyroidism by the 13-signature model with roughly 90% sensitivity and 81.08% specificity in cross-validation and with 80%/75% in the test set. No statistical method was used to predetermine the sample size, and group allocation was not hidden from the investigators.

For repertoire sequencing, the TCR beta CDR3 regions were amplified from RNA transcripts. The first round of RT-PCR was done with HTBI primers and the Qiagen OneStep RT-PCR kit, and was followed by a second round of multiplex PCR, then size selection and purification. Libraries were sequenced on an Illumina HiSeq2000 using paired-end 100 bp reads. Concerning the study's data processing: SOAPnuke was used for read processing, and reads with adapters, uncalled bases, a mean Phred below 15, or no exact constant-primer or identifier match were discarded. High-quality paired reads were merged with COPE v1.2.5. Unique nucleotide sequences were defined as clonotypes and aligned to IMGT TRB V, D and J references using MiTCR v1.1. Analysis was restricted to V-J combinations with a frequency above 0.0001, which covered 98% to 99.2% of repertoires. A TCR clonal expansion and chaos score per V-J combination was defined as the ratio of F50 clonal expansion to chaos observed in the TCRdist matrix. Welch's t-statistics and random forest were used to narrow the features down to 13 V-J combinations, which were then fed into a naive Bayes classifier. Thyroid-blood repertoire similarity was quantified with the Morisita-Horn index. Clones were called with MiXCR by TCRdb after fastp trimmed the public reads at Q25, and only in-frame beta chains were retained. Duplicate CDR3 protein sequences are folded into a single record with the most common DNA and genes. TCRdb's processing, not the study's, gives the V and J calls here. The sample table shows fewer than 600,000 distinct CDR3 sequences, and approximately 15% are seen once. The ten largest make up about a tenth of the sample.

Patients with ophthalmopathy had moderately to severely active disease, with a Clinical Activity Score of 3 or more, a NOSPECS grade of 4 or more, and a disease duration of less than 3 months. Patients were excluded if they had other autoimmune diseases, uncontrolled infections, pregnancy or lactation. Diagnosis relied on clinical symptoms, serum thyroxine, TRAb, thyroid ultrasound and orbital computed tomography. Ficoll-Paque density gradient centrifugation was used to isolate PBMCs from 8 to 10 ml of fresh peripheral blood. Trizol reagent was used to extract the total RNA, and its quality was then checked on an Agilent 2100 Bioanalyzer. This clonotype was detected many times. The antigen this receptor binds is unknown. Base qualities are not at hand, and no much larger clone is one base apart. The clonotype originates from a woman aged 25 to 39 with Graves' ophthalmopathy. Donor details come from another sample of the same person, matched by shared clones. The sample was blood.

In nucleotides, the sequence is TGCAGTGCCCAGACATTCCTCTCTAGCGGGAGGCCCTCCGAGCAGTACTTC. Translated, this is CSAQTFLSSGRPSEQYF. The receptor chain draws on TRBV20-1 and TRBJ2-7, with 11 bases in between that match TRBD2. Per the germline V gene (reference sequence), DFQATT is the CDR1 and SNEGSKA is the CDR2. The CDR3 runs 17 residues from the cysteine to the phenylalanine. The entry retains the CDR3 DNA only, 51 bases that are in frame from base 1. At the junction V is shortened by 6 bases and J by 6 bases; bases outside the gene matches: 19.